The rows below give T cell receptor beta chains drawn from one sample of a study of T-cell reconstitution after alpha-beta-depleted transplantation in children. TCRdb processed the PCR reads anew with MiXCR; each CDR3 protein has one entry. Seen here are roughly 10,000 distinct CDR3 sequences, roughly 14% observed once, and the top ten hold 50% to 60%. The sequences come from PBMCs, mostly from graft donor cells, collected 60 days after TCRalphabeta/CD19-depleted stem cell transplant. All receptors come from a male patient aged 10-17 years who had a stem cell transplant for acute lymphoblastic leukemia, so the T cells may come from the graft donor. CDR3s include the opening cysteine and the closing phenylalanine or tryptophan. D genes are given only for firm matches. A row's size may be missing; if present it is once, few, many or a size class.

v_gene	d_gene	len	abundance	j_gene	CDR3aa	CDR3nt
TRBV7-2	.	15	many	TRBJ2-3	CASSFVSGGTDTQYF	TGTGCCAGCAGCTTCGTTTCAGGGGGCACAGATACGCAGTATTTT
TRBV7-9	.	17	few	TRBJ2-2	CASSLARLTENTGELFF	TGTGCCAGCAGCTTAGCGCGCCTAACCGAAAACACCGGGGAGCTGTTTTTT
TRBV7-2	TRBD2	17	many	TRBJ2-1	CASSLSFGLAGVNEQFF	TGTGCCAGCAGCTTATCTTTTGGACTAGCGGGAGTCAATGAGCAGTTCTTC
TRBV5-1	TRBD2	15	many	TRBJ2-7	CASSLAGRGEVEQYF	TGCGCCAGCAGCCTCGCGGGGCGGGGGGAAGTGGAGCAGTACTTC
TRBV5-1	.	15	many	TRBJ2-7	CASSLIAKKGYEQYF	TGCGCCAGCAGCTTGATTGCGAAAAAGGGCTACGAGCAGTACTTC
TRBV27	.	15	few	TRBJ1-2	CASSLSAPANYGYTF	TGTGCCAGCAGTCTATCTGCGCCCGCTAACTATGGCTACACCTTC
TRBV4-2	.	14	.	TRBJ2-7	CARSPGILFIEQYF	TGTGCCAGGAGCCCCGGGATCCTGTTTATCGAGCAGTACTTC
TRBV7-8	TRBD2	15	.	TRBJ2-1	CASSQRLAVVNEQFF	TGTGCCAGCAGCCAACGACTAGCGGTCGTCAATGAGCAGTTCTTC
TRBV5-1	.	14	many	TRBJ2-1	CASSSQGGHNEQFF	TGCGCCAGCAGCTCACAGGGGGGGCACAATGAGCAGTTCTTC
TRBV12-3/TRBV12-4	.	14	many	TRBJ2-5	CASSMDSRAETQYF	TGTGCCAGCAGTATGGACTCGCGGGCAGAGACCCAGTACTTC
TRBV24-1	.	15	many	TRBJ2-1	CATSSKAQPTNEQFF	TGTGCCACCAGTAGTAAGGCGCAGCCCACCAATGAGCAGTTCTTC
TRBV15	TRBD1	16	many	TRBJ1-5	CATSRDQGAGNQPQHF	TGTGCCACCAGCAGGGACCAGGGGGCTGGCAATCAGCCCCAGCATTTT
TRBV20-1	TRBD1	13	many	TRBJ1-2	CSLRTGGFLGYTF	TGCAGTCTAAGGACAGGGGGCTTTTTGGGCTACACCTTC
TRBV15	.	14	many	TRBJ2-3	CATKMGGPVDTQYF	TGTGCCACCAAGATGGGGGGGCCGGTAGATACGCAGTATTTT
TRBV18	.	14	many	TRBJ2-1	CASSPLLENNEQFF	TGTGCCAGCTCACCTCTTCTTGAGAACAATGAGCAGTTCTTC
TRBV4-3	.	17	many	TRBJ1-2	CASSQDWGSEVIYGYTF	TGCGCCAGCAGCCAAGATTGGGGTAGTGAGGTTATCTATGGCTACACCTTC
TRBV2	TRBD2	18	many	TRBJ2-3	CTFSPGLAAQWYTDTQYF	TGTACCTTCAGCCCTGGTCTAGCGGCTCAGTGGTACACAGATACGCAGTATTTT
TRBV11-1	.	14	many	TRBJ1-1	CASSSYGKGPEAFF	TGTGCCAGCAGCTCTTATGGGAAGGGCCCTGAAGCTTTCTTT
TRBV6-5	TRBD1	15	many	TRBJ1-4	CASSYTGGASEKLFF	TGTGCCAGCAGTTACACAGGGGGCGCCAGCGAAAAACTGTTTTTT
TRBV20-1	.	15	many	TRBJ2-1	CSARDLESSYNEQFF	TGCAGTGCTAGAGATTTAGAGAGCTCCTACAATGAGCAGTTCTTC
TRBV18	.	12	.	TRBJ1-2	CASSPRGYGYTF	TGTGCCAGCTCACCACGGGGATATGGCTACACCTTC
TRBV9	TRBD2	15	many	TRBJ2-3	CASSVSSGRTDTQYF	TGTGCCAGCAGCGTATCTAGCGGGAGGACAGATACGCAGTATTTT
TRBV5-1	.	13	many	TRBJ2-3	CASRQAGTDTQYF	TGCGCCAGCAGACAGGCGGGGACAGATACGCAGTATTTT
TRBV19	.	16	many	TRBJ1-4	CASSAFGVATNEKLFF	TGTGCCAGTAGTGCCTTTGGGGTAGCAACTAATGAAAAACTGTTTTTT
TRBV5-1	.	14	.	TRBJ2-2	CASSFLQGSGELFF	TGCGCCAGCAGCTTCCTACAGGGCTCCGGGGAGCTGTTTTTT
TRBV18	.	14	many	TRBJ2-7	CASSPSSAAYEQYF	TGTGCCAGCTCACCTTCTAGCGCAGCCTACGAGCAGTACTTC
TRBV7-2	TRBD2	16	few	TRBJ2-1	CASSLAGLAGYNEQFF	TGTGCCAGCAGCTTAGCGGGGCTAGCGGGCTACAATGAGCAGTTCTTC
TRBV10-1	.	14	many	TRBJ2-7	CASSESPKGYEQYF	TGCGCCAGCAGTGAGTCCCCCAAGGGCTACGAGCAGTACTTC
TRBV7-2	.	12	many	TRBJ2-5	CASSTGAETQYF	TGTGCCAGCAGCACCGGAGCGGAGACCCAGTACTTC
TRBV12-3/TRBV12-4	TRBD1	13	many	TRBJ1-5	CASRQGGNQPQHF	TGTGCCAGCAGACAGGGGGGCAATCAGCCCCAGCATTTT
TRBV7-9	TRBD2	15	.	TRBJ2-1	CASSLGRGSTNEQFF	TGTGCCAGCAGCCTAGGCCGCGGGAGTACAAATGAGCAGTTCTTC
TRBV20-1	TRBD2	16	many	TRBJ2-3	CSATGLAGAGADTQYF	TGCAGTGCTACAGGACTAGCGGGAGCGGGGGCAGATACGCAGTATTTT
TRBV2	TRBD2	15	.	TRBJ2-5	CASKGLAGCGETQYF	TGTGCCAGCAAAGGACTAGCGGGATGTGGCGAGACACAGTACTTC
TRBV4-2	.	12	many	TRBJ1-2	CASSQDNYGYTF	TGTGCCAGCAGCCAAGACAACTATGGCTACACCTTC
TRBV7-3	TRBD1	15	few	TRBJ2-3	CASSWTGDSTDTQYF	TGTGCCAGCAGCTGGACAGGAGATAGCACAGATACGCAGTATTTT
TRBV5-1	.	14	many	TRBJ2-3	CASSIGQPTDTQYF	TGCGCCAGCAGCATAGGACAGCCCACAGATACGCAGTATTTT
TRBV28	.	16	few	TRBJ1-5	CASSTAGNSMSQPQHF	TGTGCCAGCAGTACGGCCGGGAACAGCATGAGTCAGCCCCAGCATTTT
TRBV7-9	TRBD2	17	many	TRBJ2-2	CASTLRAGGPGTGELFF	TGTGCCAGCACCCTTAGAGCGGGAGGGCCTGGCACCGGGGAGCTGTTTTTT
TRBV7-8	.	15	many	TRBJ2-2	CASSEQGLLPGELFF	TGTGCCAGCAGCGAACAGGGACTTCTCCCCGGGGAGCTGTTTTTT
TRBV18	.	13	many	TRBJ1-1	CASSSDSWSEAFF	TGTGCCAGCTCATCGGACAGCTGGTCTGAAGCTTTCTTT
TRBV20-1	.	16	many	TRBJ2-5	CSARESYGQIQETQYF	TGCAGTGCTCGGGAGTCTTACGGACAGATCCAAGAGACCCAGTACTTC
TRBV27	TRBD1	15	many	TRBJ1-5	CASSLLGTDNQPQHF	TGTGCCAGCAGTTTATTGGGGACAGACAATCAGCCCCAGCATTTT
TRBV18	.	15	many	TRBJ1-1	CASSPSWAENTEAFF	TGTGCCAGCTCACCAAGTTGGGCGGAGAACACTGAAGCTTTCTTT
TRBV29-1	TRBD2	17	many	TRBJ2-7	CSVLNGLAGESSYEQYF	TGCAGCGTCCTAAATGGACTAGCGGGAGAAAGCTCCTACGAGCAGTACTTC
TRBV5-6	.	15	many	TRBJ2-7	CASSWWRSLSYEQYF	TGTGCCAGCAGCTGGTGGAGAAGCCTCTCCTACGAGCAGTACTTC
TRBV2	.	18	many	TRBJ1-5	CASSLRLGELLGGQPQHF	TGTGCCAGCAGCCTCCGCCTAGGGGAACTTTTGGGCGGTCAGCCCCAGCATTTT